The 30 T cell receptor beta chains given below trace back to one sample, sequenced in a study of CD8 T cells in Susac syndrome. Random hexamers served to reverse transcribe roughly 0.5 to 1 ug RNA. TCRdb re-analysed the immunoSEQ multiplex PCR reads in MiXCR, keeping a single row per CDR3 protein. Of 330,000 or so distinct CDR3 sequences in the sample, about 91% were seen once. Input material: CD8+ T cells from PBMCs. The receptors were sampled from a human donor with multiple sclerosis.

The CDR3 DNA reads TGTGCCAGCAGTCCCCAGTTCAACAGCTTCGCCGGGGTCGGGTACAATGAGCAGTTCTTC. Amino acid sequence: CASSPQFNSFAGVGYNEQFF. This chain uses TRBV6-2 or TRBV6-3 with TRBJ2-1; D is perhaps TRBD2 (5 bases). Trimming pared 5 bases from V and 4 bases from J, leaving 30 bases between. Germline values: CDR1 MNHEY, CDR2 SVGEGT. The CDR3 consists of 20 residues.

The rearrangement joins TRBV7-6 to TRBJ2-7, with 10 bases that match TRBD1. V gave up 5 bases and J gave up 1 base; unmatched junction bases: 5. The V gene's germline CDR1 is SGHVS and CDR2 FNYEAQ. The length of the CDR3 is 15 residues. The DNA for the CDR3 is TGTGCCAGCAGCCTAACGGGACAGGGGTCCTACGAGCAGTACTTC. This encodes CASSLTGQGSYEQYF.

The V gene is TRBV12-3 or TRBV12-4, the J gene TRBJ2-3; unclear D gene. The CDR3 runs 11 residues. Trimming cost V 10 bases and J 2 bases, with 7 bases left between them. The chain's CDR3 is CATSLTDTQYF. The CDR3 DNA sequence: TGTGCCACGTCCCTCACAGATACGCAGTATTTT.

The rearrangement uses TRBV19 and TRBJ2-1; D unresolved. V lost 3 bases and J 0 bases, leaving 6 bases between the germline ends. This CDR3 spans 14 amino acids. The germline CDR1 and CDR2 sequences are LNHDA and SQIVND (reference sequence). The chain's CDR3 is CASSIQSSYNEQFF. The CDR3 bases are TGTGCCAGTAGTATCCAGAGCTCCTACAATGAGCAGTTCTTC.

The rearrangement links TRBV4-3 to TRBJ2-1, with 8 bases identical to TRBD2. Germline V CDR1 and CDR2: LGHNA, YSLEER. This CDR3 contains 16 residues. The V and J ends lost 1 base and 4 bases, in that order; junction bases with no gene match: 6. The CDR3: CASSQVAGGVYNEQFF. The CDR3 nucleotides read TGCGCCAGCAGCCAAGTGGCGGGGGGCGTATACAATGAGCAGTTCTTC.

The genes are TRBV20-1 and TRBJ1-2; D call uncertain. Germline V gene sequence: CDR1 DFQATT, CDR2 SNEGSKA (reference sequence). Trimming took off 1 base at V and 13 bases at J, with 19 bases between the two ends. This CDR3 spans 13 amino acids. The CDR3 reads CSARAMGTAGPTF. CDR3 nucleotide sequence: TGCAGTGCTAGAGCCATGGGTACGGCAGGTCCCACCTTC.

This chain joins TRBV13 and TRBJ2-7; 11 bases line up with TRBD1. Unmatched junction bases numbered 11, after V lost 3 bases and J lost 7 bases. The length of the CDR3 is 16 residues. Germline-derived CDR1 and CDR2 are PRHDT and FYEKMQ (reference sequence). CDR3 nucleotide sequence: TGTGCCAGCAGCTTTGAATTGGGACAGGGGGGAAGAGAGCAGTACTTC. This codes for CASSFELGQGGREQYF.

The V and J genes are TRBV27 and TRBJ1-2; no firm D call. From germline, CDR1 is MNHEY and CDR2 SMNVEV (reference sequence). The CDR3 sequence is 13 residues long. The V and J ends lost 3 bases and 4 bases respectively, with 9 bases between them. CDR3 nucleotide sequence: TGTGCCAGCAGTTTCTCCGGGTCCTATGGCTACACCTTC. Its protein product is CASSFSGSYGYTF.

The chain has TRBV14 and TRBJ2-3; D not certain. The germline gives CDR1 SGHDN, CDR2 FVKESK. V shed 4 bases and J shed 2 bases, with 10 bases lying between them. CDR3 length: 14 amino acids. The CDR3 protein is CASSLESFTDTQYF. The CDR3 nucleotides are TGTGCCAGCAGCCTAGAGAGCTTCACAGATACGCAGTATTTT. Looking up the rest from reference TRBV14 and TRBJ2-3 gives the full variable domain: EAGVTQFPSHSVIEKGQTVTLRCDPISGHDNLYWYRRVMGKEIKFLLHFVKESKQDESGMPNNRFLAERTGGTYSTLKVQPAELEDSGVYFCASSLESFTDTQYFGPGTRLTVL.

This chain uses TRBV28 with TRBJ2-3, with 9 bases fitting TRBD2. There are 19 residues in the CDR3. Germline V gives CDR1 MDHEN, CDR2 SYDVKM. With 3 bases clipped from V and 2 bases from J, the junction kept 15 bases outside the gene matches. The CDR3 is CASSLSAGGPNINTDTQYF. CDR3 sequence (DNA): TGTGCCAGCAGTTTGTCGGCGGGAGGGCCCAACATCAACACAGATACGCAGTATTTT. The full variable domain, completed using reference TRBV28 and TRBJ2-3, is DVKVTQSSRYLVKRTGEKVFLECVQDMDHENMFWYRQDPGLGLRLIYFSYDVKMKEKGDIPEGYSVSREKKERFSLILESASTNQTSMYLCASSLSAGGPNINTDTQYFGPGTRLTVL.

This chain uses TRBV27 with TRBJ2-7; TRBD1 matches at 11 bases. Germline loops: CDR1 MNHEY, CDR2 SMNVEV (reference sequence). The CDR3 is 14 residues long. V was pared by 4 bases and J by 4 bases, with 3 bases of the junction left unmatched. The CDR3: CASSWGQGDYEQYF. Here the CDR3 DNA reads TGTGCCAGCAGTTGGGGACAGGGGGATTACGAGCAGTACTTC.

The chain carries TRBV6-2 or TRBV6-3 and TRBJ2-5; maybe TRBD1 (6 bases). The length of the CDR3 is 13 residues. CDR1 MNHEY and CDR2 SVGEGT come from the germline V gene. Trimming left V 7 bases short and J 2 bases short, with 11 bases between. As DNA, the CDR3 is TGTGCCAGCAACAGGGAATATCAAGAGACCCAGTACTTC. Translation: CASNREYQETQYF.

This clonotype was counted a single time. This chain connects TRBV28 to TRBJ2-7, with D possibly being TRBD2 (5 bases). The CDR3 loop spans 12 amino acids. Germline loops: CDR1 MDHEN, CDR2 SYDVKM. V was trimmed by 3 bases and J by 6 bases, leaving 9 bases between them. CDR3: CASSFDRGEQYF. Here the CDR3 DNA reads TGTGCCAGCAGTTTTGACCGGGGCGAGCAGTACTTC.

This chain uses TRBV20-1 with TRBJ2-7; the D gene is possibly TRBD1 (6 bases). The CDR3 consists of 11 residues. Germline V gene lookup returns CDR1 DFQATT and CDR2 SNEGSKA (reference sequence). Trimming stripped 6 bases from V and 7 bases from J, with 13 bases between. CDR3 DNA sequence: TGCAGTGCAAAACAGGGTAGAGAGCAGTACTTC. This gives the protein CSAKQGREQYF.

The rearrangement links TRBV27 to TRBJ1-1; the D gene is possibly TRBD1 (5 bases). The CDR3 totals 14 residues. CDR1 is MNHEY and CDR2 is SMNVEV in the germline V gene (reference sequence). The V gene lost 7 bases and the J gene lost 0 bases, with 12 bases spanning the gap. CDR3 sequence reads: CASTLTGLNTEAFF. The CDR3 region has the DNA TGTGCCAGCACCCTAACAGGACTGAACACTGAAGCTTTCTTT.

The V call is TRBV20-1, the J call TRBJ1-4; no clear D. Trimming cost V 3 bases and J 2 bases, with 19 bases left between them. Germline V gene data show CDR1 as DFQATT and CDR2 as SNEGSKA (reference sequence). This CDR3 is 17 amino acids long. The CDR3 spells CSARAQLDGRTNEKLFF. The CDR3 DNA follows: TGCAGTGCTAGGGCCCAATTGGATGGGAGGACTAATGAAAAACTGTTTTTT.

This clonotype was observed a few times. The rearrangement links TRBV9 to TRBJ2-7; a weak D match, TRBD2 (5 bases). Trimming took off 2 bases at V and 2 bases at J, with 8 bases between the two ends. CDR1 is SGDLS, CDR2 YYNGEE, per germline. The CDR3 sequence is 13 residues long. The CDR3 DNA follows: TGTGCCAGCAGCGTCGACGGGACCTACGAGCAGTACTTC. It translates to CASSVDGTYEQYF.

The J gene is TRBJ1-1, the V gene TRBV30, with 8 bases that match TRBD1. The junction had 4 bases not matched to a gene; V was cut back by 2 bases and J by 2 bases. The CDR3 sequence is 14 residues long. The germline gives CDR1 GTSNPN, CDR2 SVGIG (reference sequence). The CDR3: CAWSTGTGNTEAFF. CDR3 coding DNA: TGTGCCTGGAGTACCGGGACAGGCAACACTGAAGCTTTCTTT.

The genes are TRBV7-9 and TRBJ2-1; D ambiguous. The CDR3 totals 15 residues. The germline V gene has CDR1 SEHNR and CDR2 FQNEAQ (reference sequence). V was cut by 5 bases and J by 0 bases, with 11 bases left in between. The CDR3 DNA reads TGTGCCAGCAGCCGACCGGGTAGCTCCTACAATGAGCAGTTCTTC. Its translation is CASSRPGSSYNEQFF.

The chain combines TRBV4-1 with TRBJ1-1, with D unclear. Looked up from germline, CDR1 is MGHRA and CDR2 is YSYEKL. The CDR3 totals 13 residues. Trimming pared 4 bases from V and 1 base from J, leaving 7 bases between. The CDR3 sequence is CASSRVSNTEAFF. DNA for the CDR3: TGCGCCAGCAGCCGGGTGTCGAACACTGAAGCTTTCTTT.

This sequence joins TRBV6-1 and TRBJ2-3; D remains ambiguous. V lost 3 bases to trimming and J lost 8 bases, with 9 bases between them. This CDR3 has 12 amino acids. Germline CDR1 reads MNHNS; CDR2 reads SASEGT. The CDR3 nucleotides are TGTGCCAGCAGTGAGCCTCCGGGTACGCAGTATTTT. The encoded protein is CASSEPPGTQYF.

The chain uses TRBV30 and TRBJ1-2; the D is unclear. Trimming took 0 bases from V and 8 from J, leaving 13 bases between them. Germline values: CDR1 GTSNPN, CDR2 SVGIG (reference sequence). CDR3 length: 13 amino acids. The CDR3 coding sequence is TGTGCCTGGAGTGTAAGGCAGATAGACGGCTACACCTTC. Its protein is CAWSVRQIDGYTF.

This chain links TRBV5-1 with TRBJ2-1, with a tentative D call TRBD2 (6 bases). V lost 0 bases, J lost 8 bases, and 12 bases lay in between. Germline V gives CDR1 SGHRS, CDR2 YFSETQ. This CDR3 contains 14 residues. CDR3 protein: CASSLAGDADEQFF. In DNA form, the CDR3 reads TGCGCCAGCAGCTTGGCGGGGGACGCTGATGAGCAGTTCTTC. The full variable domain, in which reference TRBV5-1 and TRBJ2-1 provide the parts outside the CDR3, is KAGVTQTPRYLIKTRGQQVTLSCSPISGHRSVSWYQQTPGQGLQFLFEYFSETQRNKGNFPGRFSGRQFSNSRSEMNVSTLELGDSALYLCASSLAGDADEQFFGPGTRLTVL.

The V and J genes are TRBV28 and TRBJ1-5; perhaps TRBD1 as D (5 bases). There are 20 residues in the CDR3. Germline CDR1 is MDHEN and CDR2 is SYDVKM. The germline V and J ends were trimmed by 3 bases and 0 bases, with 24 bases remaining between them. In DNA, the CDR3 is TGTGCCAGCAGTTTGGCCCTACAGGCCCCGTCCTTTGTTAGCAATCAGCCCCAGCATTTT. This gives the protein CASSLALQAPSFVSNQPQHF.

This clonotype was detected once. V and J are TRBV5-1 and TRBJ2-5, with 10 positions matching TRBD2. The CDR3 is made up of 13 amino acids. Germline-derived CDR1 and CDR2 are SGHRS and YFSETQ. The V and J ends lost 3 bases and 13 bases, in that order; junction bases with no gene match: 9. The DNA for the CDR3 is TGCGCCAGCAGCTCGGTCACTAGCGGGGCCAGGTACTTC. As protein: CASSSVTSGARYF.

This clonotype has just a few counts. The rearrangement uses TRBV28 and TRBJ2-5; TRBD2 agrees at 7 bases. With V trimmed by 8 bases and J by 5 bases, 14 bases remained unmatched. The CDR3 consists of 15 residues. Germline loops: CDR1 MDHEN, CDR2 SYDVKM. CDR3 region: CASYDSAGEGETQYF. In DNA form, the CDR3 reads TGTGCCAGCTATGACTCGGCGGGAGAGGGGGAGACCCAGTACTTC.

V is TRBV7-9 and J is TRBJ2-1, with D tentatively TRBD1 (6 bases). Germline assignment: CDR1 SEHNR and CDR2 FQNEAQ (reference sequence). Trimming cost V 0 bases and J 7 bases, with 13 bases left between them. The CDR3 extends over 15 amino acids. The CDR3 loop reads CASSLALGASNEQFF. The CDR3 coding sequence is TGTGCCAGCAGCTTAGCGCTGGGGGCTTCAAATGAGCAGTTCTTC.

The V call is TRBV7-8, the J call TRBJ2-1; 8 nucleotides match TRBD2. J lost 7 bases, V lost 3 bases, and 11 bases had no gene match. This CDR3 region has 16 residues. Germline assignment: CDR1 SGHVS and CDR2 FQNEAQ. Here the CDR3 DNA reads TGTGCCAGCAGCTTGTACTTAGCGGGAAGAGGGAATGAGCAGTTCTTC. This gives the protein CASSLYLAGRGNEQFF.

This sequence joins TRBV7-6 and TRBJ2-7; tentatively, D is TRBD1 (6 bases). The CDR3 has 16 residues. Germline loops: CDR1 SGHVS, CDR2 FNYEAQ. Trimming left V 2 bases short and J 5 bases short, with 19 bases between. CDR3 residues: CASSLTPRQTGNEQYF. The CDR3 DNA is TGTGCCAGCAGCTTAACACCTAGACAGACAGGCAACGAGCAGTACTTC. The whole variable domain, remainder taken from reference TRBV7-6 and TRBJ2-7, is GAGVSQSPRYKVTKRGQDVALRCDPISGHVSLYWYRQALGQGPEFLTYFNYEAQQDKSGLPNDRFSAERPEGSISTLTIQRTEQRDSAMYRCASSLTPRQTGNEQYFGPGTRLTVT.

J is TRBJ1-1 and V is TRBV5-8; D not resolved. Trimming shortened V by 0 bases and J by 1 base, and 13 bases separated the two germline ends. CDR3 length equals 16 residues. Germline CDR1 and CDR2: SGHTS and YDEGEE. CDR3 in amino acids: CASSLGSLYRNTEAFF. As DNA, the CDR3 is TGTGCCAGCAGCTTGGGATCGCTTTATCGGAACACTGAAGCTTTCTTT.